The 6 T cell receptor beta chains given below trace back to one sample, sequenced in a study of tumor-infiltrating lymphocytes in localized non-small cell lung cancer (dated by TCRdb to about 2021). Library preparation used the immunoSEQ multiplex PCR assay. TCRdb re-hosts the immuneACCESS table, in-frame sequences only. Its copies lack some clones; in the studies checked, an unresolved V gene accounts for under half of them, and the cause for the rest is not known. The sample table contains about 7,500 clones; only one count was recorded for 63% of them. 10% to 15% of the sample is in the top ten clones. The sample was uninvolved lung tissue not adjacent to the tumor. Receptors originate from a human donor with non-small cell lung cancer.

This chain links TRBV27 with TRBJ1-1, with 7 bases matching TRBD1. The J segment lost 4 bases and the V segment lost 5 bases, leaving 4 bases of the junction unmatched. The CDR3 spans 13 residues. Germline V CDR1 and CDR2: MNHEY, SMNVEV (reference sequence). CDR3 nucleotide sequence: TGTGCCAGCAGTACAGCAGGGGGCACTGAAGCTTTCTTT. Translation gives CASSTAGGTEAFF.

This clone was picked up a small number of times. The CDR3 is CASNGWGGNQPQHF. In DNA form, the CDR3 reads TGTGCCAGCAATGGGTGGGGCGGCAATCAGCCCCAGCATTTT. V is TRBV2 and J is TRBJ1-5, with D perhaps matching TRBD1 (5 bases). The V and J ends lost 7 bases and 2 bases respectively, with 12 bases between them. The CDR3 spans 14 residues. Germline CDR1 is SNHLY and CDR2 is FYNNEI.

This chain uses TRBV10-3 with TRBJ2-5, with D possibly matching TRBD1 (6 bases). This CDR3 comprises 15 residues. The V and J ends lost 0 bases and 4 bases respectively, with 12 bases between them. The germline V gene encodes CDR1 ENHRY and CDR2 SYGVKD. As DNA, the CDR3 is TGTGCCATCAGTGAGTCGGGGGCCGAGGGAGAGACCCAGTACTTC. As protein: CAISESGAEGETQYF.

This clone is categorized as medium-sized (0.01 to 0.1%). V usage is TRBV19 and J usage is TRBJ2-7; D uncertain. The CDR3 runs 13 residues. CDR1 and CDR2 (germline): LNHDA, SQIVND (reference sequence). V was clipped by 5 bases and J by 0 bases, with 8 bases between them. CDR3 DNA: TGTGCCAGTAGTTATACGGTCTCCTACGAGCAGTACTTC. This encodes CASSYTVSYEQYF.

The chain combines TRBV9 with TRBJ2-3; D unclear. This CDR3 spans 13 amino acids. V shed 3 bases and J shed 7 bases, with 12 bases lying between them. CDR1 is SGDLS, CDR2 YYNGEE, per germline. The CDR3 sequence is CASSDQTYYTQYF. Written as DNA, the CDR3 is TGTGCCAGCAGCGACCAGACTTATTATACGCAGTATTTT.

The CDR3 here is CASSQQGGYEQYF. The DNA for the CDR3 is TGCGCCAGCAGCCAACAGGGGGGCTACGAGCAGTACTTC. This sequence joins TRBV5-1 and TRBJ2-7, with 8 bases lining up with TRBD1. Trimming took 4 bases from V and 3 from J; bases not matched to a gene: 3. Germline CDR1 reads SGHRS; CDR2 reads YFSETQ. The CDR3 covers 13 residues. The whole variable domain, remainder taken from reference TRBV5-1 and TRBJ2-7, is KAGVTQTPRYLIKTRGQQVTLSCSPISGHRSVSWYQQTPGQGLQFLFEYFSETQRNKGNFPGRFSGRQFSNSRSEMNVSTLELGDSALYLCASSQQGGYEQYFGPGTRLTVT.